This T cell receptor beta chain was identified during a study of cytomegalovirus exposure and HLA in healthy donors. Notes on the study in general: Diagnosis of cytomegalovirus status made by the classifier reportedly showed high specificity and sensitivity.

The V end lost 0 bases, the J end lost 2 bases, and 6 bases lay between the germline ends. Germline V lookup: CDR1 SGHTA, CDR2 FQGNSA. CDR3 size: 14 residues. Concerning this clone: No antigen is known for it.

The PCR ran on 60 Vbeta and 13 Jbeta primers. Data came from immunoSEQ multiplex PCR; TCRdb stores just in-frame clones and leaves some out. Among around 120,000 clones listed, about four fifths were seen once. This chain links TRBV7-2 with TRBJ2-3; TRBD1 is a possible D gene (6 bases). The sequence was collected from a male donor in good health and CMV-seropositive. Sequencing was done on a sample of PBMCs. The CDR3 protein is CASSLAGHTDTQYF. In DNA, the CDR3 is TGTGCCAGCAGCTTAGCGGGACACACAGATACGCAGTATTTT.